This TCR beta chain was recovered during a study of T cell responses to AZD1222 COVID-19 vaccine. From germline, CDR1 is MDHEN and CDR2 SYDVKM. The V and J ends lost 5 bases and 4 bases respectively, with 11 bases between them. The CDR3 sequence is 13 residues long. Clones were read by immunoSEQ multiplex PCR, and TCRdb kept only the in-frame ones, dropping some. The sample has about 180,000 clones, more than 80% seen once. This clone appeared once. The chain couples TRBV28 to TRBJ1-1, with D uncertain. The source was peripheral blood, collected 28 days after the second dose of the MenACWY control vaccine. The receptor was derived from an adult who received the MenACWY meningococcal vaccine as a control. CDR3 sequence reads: CASSNGQATEAFF. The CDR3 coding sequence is TGTGCCAGCAGTAACGGTCAGGCCACTGAAGCTTTCTTT.